A selection of T cell receptor beta chains follows, all from one sample in a study of control samples from healthy donors and cancer patients. Method: immunoSEQ multiplex PCR; TCRdb's copy keeps in-frame clones and lacks some. Of 80,000 to 100,000 clones listed, more than 90% are singletons. The specimen sequenced was blood. Receptors originate from a human donor in good health. The donor label of this sample is uncertain. Each CDR3 is given with its conserved first and last residue. The order of the fields is CDR3 length, D gene, V gene, clone size, J gene, CDR3 DNA, CDR3 protein. D genes are given only for firm matches. Rows may omit the clone size; those that give it use once, few, many or a size class.

>14|TRBD1|TRBV18|once|TRBJ1-1
TGTGCCAGCTCGCAGGGGGGTAGTAACACTGAAGCTTTCTTT
CASSQGGSNTEAFF
>18|TRBD2|TRBV19|.|TRBJ2-1
TGTGCCAGTAGTAGTCCCCCATTTGCGGGGGGCCACTACAATGAGCAGTTCTTC
CASSSPPFAGGHYNEQFF
>14|TRBD1|TRBV7-9|.|TRBJ2-6
TGTGCCAGCAGCTTAGGGGGGACAGTTCTCCACTCCTCGTTC
CASSLGGTVLHSSF
>15|TRBD2|TRBV6-4|.|TRBJ2-1
TGTGCCAGCAGTGACACTAGCGGCTCCTACAATGAGCAGTTCTTC
CASSDTSGSYNEQFF
>13|.|TRBV7-3|.|TRBJ1-1
TGTGCCAGCAGCTTATTAGTTAAGTCGGAAGCTTTCTTT
CASSLLVKSEAFF
>15|TRBD1|TRBV6-1|.|TRBJ1-2
TGTGCCAGCAGTGAAGCAGGGACAGGGGGCTATGGCTACACCTTC
CASSEAGTGGYGYTF
>16|.|TRBV25-1|.|TRBJ1-3
TGTGCCAGCAGTGAGTCAGGGAGGGGTACTGGAAACACCATATATTTT
CASSESGRGTGNTIYF
>16|TRBD1|TRBV5-1|once|TRBJ1-2
TGCGCCAGCAGCGTATCCGGGACAGCAAACCGCTATGGCTACACCTTC
CASSVSGTANRYGYTF
>18|.|TRBV6-1|.|TRBJ1-2
TGTGCCAGCAGTGAAGCAGGGTCGGAATACCAGGGCAACTATGGCTACACCTTC
CASSEAGSEYQGNYGYTF
>15|.|TRBV5-6|.|TRBJ1-4
TGTGCCAGCAGCTTAAGGACAGAATTAGGGGAAAAACTGTTTTTT
CASSLRTELGEKLFF
>13|.|TRBV2|.|TRBJ2-1
TGTGCCAGCAGTGCAGGGTCAGCAAATGAGCAGTTCTTC
CASSAGSANEQFF
>17|TRBD1|TRBV19|.|TRBJ2-1
TGTGCCAGTAGTATAGACGGGGGGACAGGGATTAAAAATGAGCAGTTCTTC
CASSIDGGTGIKNEQFF
>14|TRBD1|TRBV30|.|TRBJ1-5
TGTGCCTGGAGTGTCGGGGACAGCCATCAGCCCCAGCATTTT
CAWSVGDSHQPQHF
>13|.|TRBV29-1|.|TRBJ1-2
TGCAGCGTTGATGGAGGGGGATTTTGGGGCTACACCTTC
CSVDGGGFWGYTF
>15|TRBD1|TRBV18|.|TRBJ1-1
TGTGCCAGCTCACCAAGTTACAGGGGCCACACTGAAGCTTTCTTT
CASSPSYRGHTEAFF
>13|.|TRBV6-6|.|TRBJ1-1
TGTGCCAGCAGTTACTCGGAGAACACTGAAGCTTTCTTT
CASSYSENTEAFF
>15|.|TRBV5-1|.|TRBJ1-4
TGCGCCAGCAGCTTGGGGACAGCAACTAATGAAAAACTGTTTTTT
CASSLGTATNEKLFF
>16|TRBD2|TRBV3-1/TRBV3-2|.|TRBJ2-2
TGTGCCAGCAGCCTCCAGCGGGGGGGCAACACCGGGGAGCTGTTTTTT
CASSLQRGGNTGELFF
>16|.|TRBV5-1|.|TRBJ2-2
TGCGCCAGCAGCTTAGGACTAACAACGAACACCGGGGAGCTGTTTTTT
CASSLGLTTNTGELFF
>15|.|TRBV5-1|.|TRBJ2-3
TGCGCCAGCAGCTTGGGTGGATTTACCACAGATACGCAGTATTTT
CASSLGGFTTDTQYF
>16|TRBD2|TRBV2|.|TRBJ2-1
TGTGCCAGCAGTGAAGAGCGGGGGAGAGACTACAATGAGCAGTTCTTC
CASSEERGRDYNEQFF
>12|TRBD1|TRBV19|.|TRBJ2-3
TGTGCCTCGGGACAGGAGACAGATACGCAGTATTTT
CASGQETDTQYF
>15|TRBD1|TRBV6-5|.|TRBJ2-3
TGTGCCAGCAGGGCAGGGGGTGTGGGCACAGATACGCAGTATTTT
CASRAGGVGTDTQYF
>14|.|TRBV10-3|once|TRBJ2-1
TGTGCCATCAGTGAGTCGGGACCCTACAATGAGCAGTTCTTC
CAISESGPYNEQFF
>15|.|TRBV24-1|.|TRBJ2-5
TGTGCCACCAGTGATCCTCCTGATGGAAAAGAGACCCAGTACTTC
CATSDPPDGKETQYF
>13|.|TRBV7-2|.|TRBJ1-2
TGTGCCAGCAGCTTCGGGCAGAACTATGGCTACACCTTC
CASSFGQNYGYTF
>17|TRBD2|TRBV5-6|.|TRBJ2-1
TGTGCCAGCAGCTCCACGGTCTTAGGACTAGCGGGGGACCTGTGGTTCTTC
CASSSTVLGLAGDLWFF
>14|.|TRBV19|.|TRBJ1-4
TGTGCCAGTACTGCCCGAGCCTCTAATGAAAAACTGTTTTTT
CASTARASNEKLFF
>15|.|TRBV27|.|TRBJ1-1
TGTGCCAGCAGTCCGTCTGGCCCCCTGAACACTGAAGCTTTCTTT
CASSPSGPLNTEAFF
>15|TRBD1|TRBV18|once|TRBJ2-7
TGTGCCAGCTCACCTGGGGACAGGGGTGGGTACGAGCAGTACTTC
CASSPGDRGGYEQYF
>17|.|TRBV24-1|.|TRBJ2-1
TGTGCCACCAGTGAACAGGGGGGGAGACCTTCAGACAATGAGCAGTTCTTC
CATSEQGGRPSDNEQFF
>16|.|TRBV7-8|.|TRBJ2-7
TGTGCCAGCAGCTCCACCCAGGGGCAGAACTCCTACGAGCAGTACTTC
CASSSTQGQNSYEQYF
>14|.|TRBV3-1/TRBV3-2|.|TRBJ2-5
TGTGCCAGCAGCCTATCTCCGGGGCGAGAGACCCAGTACTTC
CASSLSPGRETQYF
>14|TRBD1|TRBV6-5|.|TRBJ1-1
TGTGCCAGCAGTCGGACAGGGCGGAACACTGAAGCTTTCTTT
CASSRTGRNTEAFF
>12|.|TRBV9|.|TRBJ1-2
TGTGCCAGCGGAGGGGGAGACTATGGCTACACCTTC
CASGGGDYGYTF
>13|.|TRBV25-1|once|TRBJ2-1
TGTGCCAGCAGTTCGTCCGGGACTCCCGAGCAGTTCTTC
CASSSSGTPEQFF
>14|.|TRBV6-6|.|TRBJ1-6
TGTGCCAGCAGTTACTCGGGGTCCTCTTCACCCCTCCACTTT
CASSYSGSSSPLHF
>13|TRBD1|TRBV28|.|TRBJ1-2
TGTGCCAGCGGGACAGGGGTTGACTATGGCTACACCTTC
CASGTGVDYGYTF
>13|TRBD1|TRBV6-5|few|TRBJ1-6
TGTGCCAGCAACCGACAGGGAAATTCACCCCTCCACTTT
CASNRQGNSPLHF
>15|.|TRBV6-1|.|TRBJ2-1
TGTGCCAGCAGTGAGCAGGAATTTTCCTACAATGAGCAGTTCTTC
CASSEQEFSYNEQFF
>15|.|TRBV20-1|.|TRBJ1-1
TGCAGTGCTAGTCGAAGGCGGGCTTTCGGTACTGAAGCTTTCTTT
CSASRRRAFGTEAFF
>17|TRBD1|TRBV5-7|.|TRBJ2-3
TGTGCCAGCAGCTTGAATAGAGGGACAGGGGATTCAGATACGCAGTATTTT
CASSLNRGTGDSDTQYF
>14|.|TRBV18|few|TRBJ2-2
TGTGCCAGCTCACCTCCCGCCCTGGCCGGGGAGCTGTTTTTT
CASSPPALAGELFF